A selection of T cell receptor beta chains follows, all from one sample in a study of response to subunit inactivated influenza vaccine. TCRdb called the RT-PCR reads again in MiXCR, with one record for every CDR3 protein. The data show some 800,000 distinct CDR3 sequences, around 21% seen once. Sequences were derived from PBMCs from blood, sampled about 5 days after vaccination. The receptors here all came from a man in his fifties who received an inactivated influenza vaccine. CDR3s include the opening cysteine and the closing phenylalanine or tryptophan. Each record gives: J gene, V gene, clone size, D gene, CDR3 protein, CDR3 DNA. The D gene is left open where the match is weak. The size field is filled for only some rows; it gives once, few, many or a size class.

j_gene: TRBJ1-4; v_gene: TRBV12-3/TRBV12-4; abundance: many; d_gene: NA; CDR3aa: CASSLWADNEKLFF; CDR3nt: TGTGCCAGCAGTTTATGGGCAGATAATGAAAAACTGTTTTTT
j_gene: TRBJ2-1; v_gene: TRBV5-1; abundance: few; d_gene: NA; CDR3aa: CASSLDQRYYNEQFF; CDR3nt: TGCGCCAGCAGCTTGGACCAGCGGTACTACAATGAGCAGTTCTTC
j_gene: TRBJ2-7; v_gene: TRBV15; abundance: NA; d_gene: NA; CDR3aa: CATSREGVRVSYEQYF; CDR3nt: TGTGCCACCAGCAGAGAGGGGGTTAGGGTCAGCTACGAGCAGTACTTC
j_gene: TRBJ2-2; v_gene: TRBV5-1; abundance: NA; d_gene: TRBD1; CDR3aa: CASSMTGVPNTGELFF; CDR3nt: TGCGCCAGCAGCATGACAGGGGTTCCGAACACCGGGGAGCTGTTTTTT
j_gene: TRBJ2-6; v_gene: TRBV4-3; abundance: NA; d_gene: TRBD2; CDR3aa: CASSDLASGYSGANVLTF; CDR3nt: TGCGCCAGCAGCGACCTGGCTAGCGGTTACTCTGGGGCCAACGTCCTGACTTTC
j_gene: TRBJ1-2; v_gene: TRBV6-2/TRBV6-3; abundance: few; d_gene: NA; CDR3aa: CASSYSRGHGYTF; CDR3nt: TGTGCCAGCAGTTACTCCAGGGGCCATGGCTACACCTTC
j_gene: TRBJ2-3; v_gene: TRBV9; abundance: NA; d_gene: NA; CDR3aa: CASSPPPSLQVTDTQYF; CDR3nt: TGTGCCAGCAGCCCACCGCCGAGTTTGCAGGTCACAGATACGCAGTATTTT
j_gene: TRBJ1-2; v_gene: TRBV4-2; abundance: NA; d_gene: NA; CDR3aa: CASSQGLSGTYGYTF; CDR3nt: TGTGCCAGCAGCCAAGGATTATCTGGGACTTATGGCTACACCTTC
j_gene: TRBJ2-1; v_gene: TRBV3-1; abundance: NA; d_gene: TRBD2; CDR3aa: CASSQEGHLAGINNEQFF; CDR3nt: TGTGCCAGCAGCCAAGAAGGTCATCTAGCGGGAATCAACAATGAGCAGTTCTTC
j_gene: TRBJ2-2; v_gene: TRBV12-3/TRBV12-4; abundance: few; d_gene: NA; CDR3aa: CASSSVEQGNTGELFF; CDR3nt: TGTGCCAGCAGTTCCGTAGAACAGGGTAACACCGGGGAGCTGTTTTTT
j_gene: TRBJ1-6; v_gene: TRBV7-9; abundance: NA; d_gene: NA; CDR3aa: CASSLAGSYSPLHF; CDR3nt: TGTGCCAGCAGCTTAGCGGGCAGTTATTCACCCCTCCACTTT
j_gene: TRBJ1-5; v_gene: TRBV5-1; abundance: NA; d_gene: NA; CDR3aa: CASSKIGGSNQPQHF; CDR3nt: TGCGCCAGCAGCAAGATAGGGGGAAGCAATCAGCCCCAGCATTTT
j_gene: TRBJ2-3; v_gene: TRBV12-3/TRBV12-4; abundance: NA; d_gene: NA; CDR3aa: CASSPSSREITDTQYF; CDR3nt: TGTGCCAGCAGTCCATCTAGCCGGGAAATCACAGATACGCAGTATTTT
j_gene: TRBJ1-1; v_gene: TRBV5-1; abundance: NA; d_gene: TRBD1; CDR3aa: CASSWLDRDTEAFF; CDR3nt: TGCGCCAGCAGCTGGCTTGACAGGGACACTGAAGCTTTCTTT
j_gene: TRBJ2-2; v_gene: TRBV5-6; abundance: few; d_gene: NA; CDR3aa: CASSPEGGVNTGELFF; CDR3nt: TGTGCCAGCAGCCCTGAGGGCGGCGTGAACACCGGGGAGCTGTTTTTT
j_gene: TRBJ2-1; v_gene: TRBV24-1; abundance: few; d_gene: TRBD2; CDR3aa: CATSDRASGRVNEQFF; CDR3nt: TGTGCCACCAGTGATAGGGCTAGCGGGAGAGTTAATGAGCAGTTCTTC